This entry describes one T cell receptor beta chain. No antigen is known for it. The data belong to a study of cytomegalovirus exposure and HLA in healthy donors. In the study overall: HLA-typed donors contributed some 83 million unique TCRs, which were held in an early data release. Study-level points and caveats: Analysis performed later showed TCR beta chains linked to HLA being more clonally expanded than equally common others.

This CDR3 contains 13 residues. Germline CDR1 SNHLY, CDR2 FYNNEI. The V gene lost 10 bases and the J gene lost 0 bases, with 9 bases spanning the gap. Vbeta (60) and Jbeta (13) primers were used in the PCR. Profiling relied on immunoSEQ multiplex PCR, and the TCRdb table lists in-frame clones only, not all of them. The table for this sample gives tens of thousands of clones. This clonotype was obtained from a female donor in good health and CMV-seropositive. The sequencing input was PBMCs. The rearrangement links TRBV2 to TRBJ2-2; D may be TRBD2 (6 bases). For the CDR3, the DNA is TGTGCCACTGGGACTGCGAACACCGGGGAGCTGTTTTTT. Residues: CATGTANTGELFF.